This TCR beta chain was captured in a study of brain metastases from non-small cell lung cancer. Notes on the study in general: Brain metastases shared most TCR repertoire with primaries, with sparse T cells. T-cell infiltration was lower in brain metastases than primaries (P < 0.001).

This CDR3 has 12 residues. Germline V gene data show CDR1 as MDHEN and CDR2 as SYDVKM. Between the trimmed V and J ends, which lost 3 bases and 9 bases, there was a span of 11 bases. Data came from immunoSEQ multiplex PCR; TCRdb stores just in-frame clones and leaves some out. The sample carries 1,500 to 2,000 clones, 80% to 90% recorded once. A word on this clone: The antigen is undetermined.

The V call is TRBV28, the J call TRBJ1-2; D is uncertain. Material: tissue from a brain metastasis. The TCR was taken from a donor at least 40 years old with non-small cell lung cancer. CDR3 nucleotide sequence: TGTGCCAGCAGTTTTGGGAGTCCGAGCTACACCTTC. This encodes CASSFGSPSYTF.